The 26 T cell receptor beta chains presented below share a single source sample, sequenced in a study of T cell responses to AZD1222 COVID-19 vaccine. Profiling relied on immunoSEQ multiplex PCR, and the TCRdb table lists in-frame clones only, not all of them. This sample has 150,000 or so clones, with 90% to 95% found just once. Specimen: peripheral blood, collected on day 0 of AZD1222 vaccination. The receptors shown here come from an adult in good health.

The rearrangement links TRBV19 to TRBJ2-1; 10 positions match TRBD1. The CDR3 totals 15 residues. Germline-derived CDR1 and CDR2 are LNHDA and SQIVND (reference sequence). Trimming took 6 bases from V and 7 from J; bases not matched to a gene: 9. DNA for the CDR3: TGTGCCAGTAGAGCGCTGGACAGGGGGAGGAATGAGCAGTTCTTC. This codes for CASRALDRGRNEQFF.

This clone came up once. J is TRBJ2-1 and V is TRBV7-3; 12 bases agree with TRBD1. Germline CDR1 reads SGHTA; CDR2 reads FQGTGA. This CDR3 comprises 16 residues. V was pared by 4 bases and J by 8 bases, with 9 bases of the junction left unmatched. The CDR3 region is CASSSGTGGWSDEQFF. The CDR3 DNA sequence: TGTGCCAGCAGCTCCGGGACAGGGGGCTGGTCGGATGAGCAGTTCTTC.

The CDR3 is CASRAPSGSGSEQFF. As DNA, the CDR3 is TGCGCCAGCAGGGCCCCCAGCGGGAGTGGTAGTGAGCAGTTCTTC. The chain links TRBV5-1 to TRBJ2-1; TRBD2 agrees at 8 bases. Looked up from germline, CDR1 is SGHRS and CDR2 is YFSETQ. The J segment lost 9 bases and the V segment lost 5 bases, leaving 13 bases of the junction unmatched. The CDR3 extends over 15 amino acids.

J is TRBJ2-3 and V is TRBV7-9, with 12 bases fitting TRBD2. V trimming: 4 bases; J trimming: 6 bases; junction bases outside the gene matches: 5. The CDR3 is 15 residues long. Germline V CDR1 and CDR2: SEHNR, FQNEAQ (reference sequence). The CDR3 region is CASSSGLAGSDTQYF. Here the CDR3 DNA reads TGTGCCAGCAGCTCAGGACTAGCGGGGTCTGATACGCAGTATTTT.

The chain joins TRBV2 to TRBJ2-1; 7 bases agree with TRBD2. The junction had 4 bases not matched to a gene; V was cut back by 8 bases and J by 3 bases. Per germline, CDR1 SNHLY and CDR2 FYNNEI. The CDR3 consists of 13 residues. CDR3 coding DNA: TGTGCCAGCTCTAGCGGTGACTACAATGAGCAGTTCTTC. Translation: CASSSGDYNEQFF.

The sample holds one count of this clone. V and J are TRBV5-6 and TRBJ1-1; the D is unclear. This CDR3 spans 14 amino acids. In germline, CDR1 is SGHDT, CDR2 YYEEEE. With 6 bases removed from V and 5 bases from J, the gap between germline ends came to 17 bases. CDR3 nucleotides: TGTGCCAGCACCAGAGGAGTGGTCGGGACTGAAGCTTTCTTT. Translation: CASTRGVVGTEAFF.

The V gene is TRBV5-1, the J gene TRBJ1-5; tentative D call: TRBD1 (6 bases). Germline V CDR1 and CDR2: SGHRS, YFSETQ. This CDR3 comprises 15 residues. The V gene lost 1 base and the J gene lost 3 bases, with 11 bases spanning the gap. The CDR3 here is CASSLSGGPNQPQHF. CDR3 nucleotide sequence: TGCGCCAGCAGCTTGTCGGGGGGGCCCAATCAGCCCCAGCATTTT.

The rearrangement links TRBV18 to TRBJ1-4; D not resolved. From germline, CDR1 is KGHSH and CDR2 LQKENI. Trimming left V 4 bases short and J 4 bases short, with 13 bases between. This CDR3 contains 15 residues. The CDR3 loop is CASSLRPPSNEKLFF. As DNA, the CDR3 is TGTGCCAGCTCACTCAGACCGCCGAGTAATGAAAAACTGTTTTTT.

The chain has TRBV28 and TRBJ2-5; a possible D gene is TRBD2 (5 bases). V lost 5 bases and J 2 bases, leaving 9 bases between the germline ends. Germline CDR1 and CDR2: MDHEN and SYDVKM. This CDR3 spans 13 amino acids. The CDR3 protein is CASSVGLQETQYF. The CDR3 nucleotides are TGTGCCAGCAGTGTCGGACTGCAAGAGACCCAGTACTTC.

This clone was observed once. V and J are TRBV9 and TRBJ2-1; the match to TRBD2 covers 10 bases. Germline CDR1 and CDR2: SGDLS and YYNGEE. The V gene end was trimmed by 0 bases and the J gene end by 7 bases; junction bases not matched to a gene: 7. This CDR3 is built from 16 residues. CDR3 residues: CASSVGGLAFGNEQFF. The CDR3 nucleotides read TGTGCCAGCAGCGTAGGGGGACTAGCGTTCGGGAATGAGCAGTTCTTC.

The chain has TRBV30 and TRBJ1-2; D unresolved. Trimming left V 5 bases short and J 5 bases short, with 12 bases between. The CDR3 length is 12 residues. Germline-derived CDR1 and CDR2 are GTSNPN and SVGIG (reference sequence). The CDR3 protein is CAWQDRGYGYTF. Written as DNA, the CDR3 is TGTGCCTGGCAGGACCGTGGGTATGGCTACACCTTC.

The chain recombines TRBV6-5 with TRBJ1-5; D is unclear. From germline, CDR1 is MNHEY and CDR2 SVGAGI. Trimming removed 6 bases at V and 8 bases at J, with 14 bases between. The length of the CDR3 is 13 residues. CDR3 sequence reads: CASRPRTVEPQHF. CDR3 bases: TGTGCCAGCAGACCTAGGACTGTGGAGCCCCAGCATTTT.

The chain is built from TRBV19 and TRBJ1-2, with unresolved D. V lost 5 bases and J 6 bases, leaving 19 bases between the germline ends. The CDR3 is made up of 15 amino acids. Germline CDR1 is LNHDA and CDR2 is SQIVND (reference sequence). The CDR3 protein is CASSVGGNRKDGYTF. Here the CDR3 DNA reads TGTGCCAGTAGTGTTGGAGGGAATAGGAAGGATGGCTACACCTTC. Full variable domain (missing parts from reference TRBV19 and TRBJ1-2): DGGITQSPKYLFRKEGQNVTLSCEQNLNHDAMYWYRQDPGQGLRLIYYSQIVNDFQKGDIAEGYSVSREKKESFPLTVTSAQKNPTAFYLCASSVGGNRKDGYTFGSGTRLTVV.

The chain recombines TRBV19 with TRBJ1-2, with D possibly TRBD1 on 5 matching bases. Germline V gene lookup returns CDR1 LNHDA and CDR2 SQIVND (reference sequence). The CDR3 spans 13 residues. The germline V and J ends were trimmed by 6 bases and 3 bases, with 11 bases remaining between them. Written as DNA, the CDR3 is TGTGCCAGTAGATGGCAGGGAGACTATGGCTACACCTTC. This codes for CASRWQGDYGYTF.

A word on this clone: At one end the junction does not follow the germline gene, possibly because of a read error. V and J are TRBV2 and TRBJ2-1; D remains ambiguous. CDR1 and CDR2 (germline): SNHLY, FYNNEI. This CDR3 comprises 12 residues. The DNA of the CDR3 is TGTGCCAGCAGCGTACTCTACAATAAGCAGTTCTTC. Amino acid sequence: CASSVLYNKQFF.

The chain uses TRBV15 and TRBJ2-1; 11 nucleotides agree with TRBD2. The V segment lost 4 bases and the J segment 4 bases; nucleotides outside the gene matches: 24. CDR1 is LNHNV and CDR2 is YYDKDF in the germline V gene (reference sequence). The length of the CDR3 is 22 residues. The CDR3 DNA sequence: TGTGCCACCAGCATAACGCCTGGGGTACTAGCGGGAGAGGGGGGGGAATACAATGAGCAGTTCTTC. This sequence encodes CATSITPGVLAGEGGEYNEQFF.

The CDR3 sequence is CASSLDPQGALNEQFF. The CDR3 bases are TGCGCCAGCAGCTTGGACCCCCAGGGGGCGCTAAATGAGCAGTTCTTC. The rearrangement joins TRBV5-1 to TRBJ2-1, with TRBD1 identical over 8 bases. Germline V gene data show CDR1 as SGHRS and CDR2 as YFSETQ. The CDR3 spans 16 residues. Unmatched junction bases numbered 9, after V lost 0 bases and J lost 7 bases.

This chain uses TRBV28 with TRBJ1-6; 7 bases are shared with TRBD1. Germline V gene sequence: CDR1 MDHEN, CDR2 SYDVKM. V dropped 5 bases and J dropped 10; count of bases not matched to a gene: 11. This CDR3 is built from 15 residues. The CDR3, as DNA: TGTGCCAGCAGTCTAGGACAGGTAGTGCAATCACCCCTCCACTTT. Protein sequence: CASSLGQVVQSPLHF. Together with reference TRBV28 and TRBJ1-6, the CDR3 gives the full variable domain: DVKVTQSSRYLVKRTGEKVFLECVQDMDHENMFWYRQDPGLGLRLIYFSYDVKMKEKGDIPEGYSVSREKKERFSLILESASTNQTSMYLCASSLGQVVQSPLHFGNGTRLTVT.

This clone was seen a single time. The rearrangement joins TRBV28 to TRBJ1-2; a weak D match, TRBD1 (5 bases). The germline V gene encodes CDR1 MDHEN and CDR2 SYDVKM. The CDR3 has 13 amino acids. Trimming left V 6 bases short and J 5 bases short, with 13 bases between. The CDR3 region is CASSSDRGYGYTF. CDR3 DNA: TGTGCCAGCAGCTCCGATCGGGGGTATGGCTACACCTTC.

This clone was found a few times. The rearrangement links TRBV27 to TRBJ1-5; D possibly corresponds to TRBD1 (5 bases). Germline V CDR1 and CDR2: MNHEY, SMNVEV (reference sequence). The CDR3 spans 14 residues. V shed 3 bases and J shed 5 bases, with 11 bases lying between them. Here the CDR3 reads CASSFQGSHQPQHF. The CDR3 nucleotides are TGTGCCAGCAGTTTCCAGGGAAGTCATCAGCCCCAGCATTTT.

The chain is built from TRBV7-8 and TRBJ2-4; D unresolved. The V end was cut by 6 bases, the J end by 9 bases, with 3 bases between. Germline loops: CDR1 SGHVS, CDR2 FQNEAQ. The CDR3 spans 9 residues. The DNA for the CDR3 is TGTGCCAGCAGTGGCATTCAGTACTTC. Residues: CASSGIQYF.

V is TRBV3-1 (or the pseudogene TRBV3-2) and J is TRBJ2-1, with D uncertain. V lost 4 bases to trimming and J lost 3 bases, with 4 bases between them. The CDR3 runs to 12 residues. Germline V gene data show CDR1 as LGHDT and CDR2 as YNNKEL (reference sequence). CDR3 in DNA: TGTGCCAGCAGCCTCTTCTACAATGAGCAGTTCTTC. Translated: CASSLFYNEQFF.

The chain carries TRBV6-4 and TRBJ2-1; D may be TRBD1 or TRBD2 (5 bases each). The CDR3 extends over 12 amino acids. V was pared by 8 bases and J by 9 bases, with 14 bases between. CDR1 is MRHNA and CDR2 is SNTAGT in the germline V gene. CDR3 in amino acids: CASSTGTGEQFF. The CDR3 coding sequence is TGTGCCAGCTCGACCGGGACGGGTGAGCAGTTCTTC.

The chain links TRBV18 to TRBJ2-5; D not resolved. Trimming removed 0 bases from V and 4 bases from J, with 3 bases in between. Germline V CDR1 and CDR2: KGHSH, LQKENI. CDR3 length equals 12 residues. The CDR3, as DNA: TGTGCCAGCTCACCACCGTCAGAGACCCAGTACTTC. Its protein product is CASSPPSETQYF. Using reference TRBV18 and TRBJ2-5 for the parts outside the CDR3, the full variable domain is NAGVMQNPRHLVRRRGQEARLRCSPMKGHSHVYWYRQLPEEGLKFMVYLQKENIIDESGMPKERFSAEFPKEGPSILRIQQVVRGDSAAYFCASSPPSETQYFGPGTRLLVL.

The J gene is TRBJ1-1, the V gene TRBV10-3; no firm D call. The CDR3 contains 13 residues. The germline CDR1 and CDR2 sequences are ENHRY and SYGVKD. Trimming pared 7 bases from V and 3 bases from J, leaving 12 bases between. The CDR3 region is CAITRAADTEAFF. Written as DNA, the CDR3 is TGTGCCATCACGAGGGCTGCAGACACTGAAGCTTTCTTT.

This sequence joins TRBV7-2 and TRBJ2-7, with TRBD1 as a possible D gene (5 bases). Trimming took off 0 bases at V and 6 bases at J, with 9 bases between the two ends. CDR1 and CDR2 from the germline V gene are SGHTA and FQGNSA. This CDR3 is built from 13 residues. Written as DNA, the CDR3 is TGTGCCAGCAGCTTAGCCAGGGATGGCGAGCAGTACTTC. Protein sequence: CASSLARDGEQYF.